The 26 T cell receptor beta chains below come from one sample, sequenced in a study of cytomegalovirus exposure and HLA in healthy donors. Libraries were prepared by immunoSEQ multiplex PCR; TCRdb keeps only in-frame clonotypes and omits some of them. The table includes 150,000 or so clones, about 87% detected once. The material sequenced was PBMCs. The receptors originated from a woman in her twenties or thirties in good health and CMV-seropositive.

The rearrangement uses TRBV11-2 and TRBJ2-5, with a weak D call TRBD1 (6 bases). Trimming took off 2 bases at V and 2 bases at J, with 21 bases between the two ends. The V gene's germline CDR1 is SGHAT and CDR2 FQNNGV. This CDR3 spans 18 amino acids. The CDR3 protein is CASSLYRFGWGPQETQYF. CDR3 coding DNA: TGTGCCAGCAGCTTATATCGTTTTGGGTGGGGGCCTCAAGAGACCCAGTACTTC.

This clone was recorded a few times. The CDR3 spells CASSISVGQGGRETQYF. In nucleotides, the CDR3 is TGTGCCAGTAGTATTAGTGTTGGACAGGGTGGGAGAGAGACCCAGTACTTC. The chain joins TRBV19 to TRBJ2-5, with 8 bases matching TRBD1. The V segment lost 3 bases and the J segment 4 bases; nucleotides outside the gene matches: 13. Germline CDR1 reads LNHDA; CDR2 reads SQIVND (reference sequence). CDR3 size: 17 residues.

The V gene is TRBV11-1, the J gene TRBJ2-2, with 10 bases identical to TRBD2. Trimming at V came to 5 bases and at J to 5 bases, leaving 5 bases not matched to a gene. The CDR3 runs to 15 residues. CDR1 and CDR2 from the germline V gene are SGHAT and FQDESV (reference sequence). Written as DNA, the CDR3 is TGTGCCAGCAGCGATAGCGGGAGGTTGACCGGGGAGCTGTTTTTT. Residues: CASSDSGRLTGELFF.

This sequence joins TRBV19 and TRBJ1-1, with 10 bases identical to TRBD1. Germline V gene lookup returns CDR1 LNHDA and CDR2 SQIVND (reference sequence). V shed 1 base, J shed 1 base, and the junction held 3 bases outside the gene matches. The CDR3 is made up of 16 amino acids. The CDR3 DNA follows: TGTGCCAGTAGTATAGCCGGGACAGGGGCGAACACTGAAGCTTTCTTT. Translation gives CASSIAGTGANTEAFF.

The CDR3 sequence: CASSPRGSRTGWPDTQYF. CDR3 in DNA: TGCGCCAGCAGCCCCCGAGGGAGCCGGACAGGGTGGCCAGATACGCAGTATTTT. V gene TRBV5-1 combines with J gene TRBJ2-3; 8 bases are a match to TRBD1. Germline CDR1 and CDR2: SGHRS and YFSETQ. The CDR3 totals 18 residues. The ends lost 4 bases at V and 4 bases at J; junction bases unmatched: 17. The complete variable domain, with remaining parts taken from reference TRBV5-1 and TRBJ2-3, reads KAGVTQTPRYLIKTRGQQVTLSCSPISGHRSVSWYQQTPGQGLQFLFEYFSETQRNKGNFPGRFSGRQFSNSRSEMNVSTLELGDSALYLCASSPRGSRTGWPDTQYFGPGTRLTVL.

The chain is built from TRBV27 and TRBJ2-5, with TRBD2 matching over 10 bases. V lost 5 bases and J lost 3; bases outside the gene matches: 6. Germline V lookup: CDR1 MNHEY, CDR2 SMNVEV (reference sequence). This CDR3 spans 15 amino acids. This CDR3 is CASSLTSGDEETQYF. The CDR3 nucleotides are TGTGCCAGCAGTCTTACTAGCGGGGACGAAGAGACCCAGTACTTC.

CDR3 region: CASSLPSLAGVAYF. CDR3 coding DNA: TGTGCCAGCAGCTTACCTTCCCTAGCGGGAGTTGCGTATTTT. This chain connects TRBV7-9 to TRBJ2-3; 10 bases agree with TRBD2. With 2 bases clipped from V and 14 bases from J, the junction kept 10 bases outside the gene matches. The CDR3 is 14 residues long. Germline values: CDR1 SEHNR, CDR2 FQNEAQ (reference sequence).

This chain joins TRBV5-6 and TRBJ2-7, with 12 bases identical to TRBD1. Germline loops: CDR1 SGHDT, CDR2 YYEEEE. The CDR3 extends over 14 amino acids. Trimming at V came to 4 bases and at J to 2 bases, leaving 1 base not matched to a gene. CDR3 region: CASSGTGGTYEQYF. CDR3 nucleotides: TGTGCCAGCAGCGGGACAGGGGGCACCTACGAGCAGTACTTC.

The rearrangement joins TRBV2 to TRBJ1-3; TRBD1 matches at 7 bases. CDR3 size: 15 residues. Unmatched junction bases numbered 6, after V lost 7 bases and J lost 0 bases. CDR1 is SNHLY, CDR2 FYNNEI, per germline. For the CDR3, the DNA is TGTGCCAGCAAGCTAGACAGGGACTCTGGAAACACCATATATTTT. Translated, it gives CASKLDRDSGNTIYF.

This clone turned up a few times. V and J are TRBV7-3 and TRBJ1-2; D perhaps matches TRBD1 (6 bases). Trimming took 6 bases from V and 2 from J, leaving 16 bases between them. Germline V CDR1 and CDR2: SGHTA, FQGTGA. This CDR3 is built from 15 residues. The CDR3 DNA is TGTGCCAGCAGTCCGCGAACAGGGAAGAACTATGGCTACACCTTC. Protein product: CASSPRTGKNYGYTF. Variable domain in full (rest from reference TRBV7-3 and TRBJ1-2): GAGVSQTPSNKVTEKGKYVELRCDPISGHTALYWYRQSLGQGPEFLIYFQGTGAADDSGLPNDRFFAVRPEGSVSTLKIQRTERGDSAVYLCASSPRTGKNYGYTFGSGTRLTVV.

The chain joins TRBV5-1 to TRBJ2-1; TRBD2 agrees at 10 bases. Germline-derived CDR1 and CDR2 are SGHRS and YFSETQ. There are 16 residues in the CDR3. Germline trimming cut 4 bases from V and 7 bases from J; bases unmatched to any gene: 11. The CDR3 protein is CASSPSGTSVGNEQFF. The CDR3 DNA reads as TGCGCCAGCAGCCCTTCCGGGACTAGCGTGGGAAATGAGCAGTTCTTC.

The V call is TRBV14, the J call TRBJ2-5, with a weak D call TRBD1 (5 bases). This CDR3 contains 14 residues. Trimming cost V 4 bases and J 4 bases, with 13 bases left between them. Germline values: CDR1 SGHDN, CDR2 FVKESK. CDR3 residues: CASSRIRGRETQYF. The CDR3 coding sequence is TGTGCCAGCAGCCGGATAAGGGGTAGAGAGACCCAGTACTTC.

In DNA, the CDR3 is TGTGCCAGCAGTTTAATTTCGGTGGGGCAGCCTCAGCCCCAGCATTTT. Translating it yields CASSLISVGQPQPQHF. The chain uses TRBV28 and TRBJ1-5; a possible D gene is TRBD1 (5 bases). This CDR3 has 16 amino acids. V lost 2 bases and J 6 bases, leaving 17 bases between the germline ends. Per germline, CDR1 MDHEN and CDR2 SYDVKM.

The V and J genes are TRBV7-2 and TRBJ2-1; 11 nucleotides align to TRBD2. The CDR3 totals 17 residues. CDR1 SGHTA and CDR2 FQGNSA come from the germline V gene. The ends lost 1 base at V and 4 bases at J; junction bases unmatched: 6. The CDR3, as DNA: TGTGCCAGCAGCTTAGGGGGAACTAGCGGGGGTTACAATGAGCAGTTCTTC. Its translation: CASSLGGTSGGYNEQFF.

J is TRBJ2-7 and V is TRBV27; D is ambiguous. There are 11 residues in the CDR3. Looked up from germline, CDR1 is MNHEY and CDR2 is SMNVEV (reference sequence). With 3 bases removed from V and 5 bases from J, the gap between germline ends came to 5 bases. The CDR3 bases are TGTGCCAGCAGTTTTGGCCACGAGCAGTACTTC. This codes for CASSFGHEQYF.

This clone was observed once. The rearrangement joins TRBV5-4 to TRBJ2-7, with no clear D. This CDR3 is built from 14 residues. The V gene's germline CDR1 is SGHNT and CDR2 YYREEE (reference sequence). V was pared by 2 bases and J by 0 bases, with 9 bases between. The CDR3 sequence is CASSLGRSSYEQYF. DNA of the CDR3: TGTGCCAGCAGCTTAGGCCGGAGCTCCTACGAGCAGTACTTC.

The chain has TRBV27 and TRBJ1-5; TRBD1 matches at 7 bases. The CDR3 totals 14 residues. Germline lookup yields CDR1 MNHEY and CDR2 SMNVEV (reference sequence). The J segment lost 10 bases and the V segment lost 7 bases, leaving 13 bases of the junction unmatched. The CDR3 bases are TGTGCCAGCACCGAGACAGGGAGCCGTAGTCCCCAGCATTTT. It specifies CASTETGSRSPQHF.

This clone appeared once. The chain has TRBV5-1 and TRBJ2-5; possibly TRBD1 for D (5 bases). Germline assignment: CDR1 SGHRS and CDR2 YFSETQ. Trimming took 0 bases from V and 4 from J, leaving 13 bases between them. The CDR3 length is 15 residues. CDR3 sequence reads: CASSLAAGSAETQYF. As DNA, the CDR3 is TGCGCCAGCAGCTTGGCCGCAGGGTCTGCAGAGACCCAGTACTTC.

This chain connects TRBV6-5 to TRBJ2-7; 7 bases agree with TRBD1. J gave up 4 bases and V 10 bases, and 10 bases lay outside the gene matches. Germline V gene lookup returns CDR1 MNHEY and CDR2 SVGAGI. This CDR3 is built from 13 residues. CDR3 in amino acids: CATKDRIHYEQYF. The CDR3 DNA reads as TGTGCCACCAAGGACAGGATCCATTACGAGCAGTACTTC.

This chain connects TRBV5-6 to TRBJ1-5; no reliable D call. The CDR3 runs 15 residues. Trimming pared 1 base from V and 3 bases from J, leaving 11 bases between. The germline V gene encodes CDR1 SGHDT and CDR2 YYEEEE. The chain's CDR3 is CASSLWASSNQPQHF. CDR3 DNA sequence: TGTGCCAGCAGCTTGTGGGCGAGTTCCAATCAGCCCCAGCATTTT.

This rearrangement joins TRBV11-2 to TRBJ1-1; D remains unclear. The V gene's germline CDR1 is SGHAT and CDR2 FQNNGV. Between the trimmed V and J ends, which lost 1 base and 0 bases, there was a span of 9 bases. This CDR3 has 15 amino acids. The DNA of the CDR3 is TGTGCCAGCAGCTTAGGAGGTTATGTGAACACTGAAGCTTTCTTT. Encoded protein: CASSLGGYVNTEAFF.

V gene TRBV6-5 combines with J gene TRBJ2-5, with 9 bases lining up with TRBD1. The germline CDR1 and CDR2 sequences are MNHEY and SVGAGI. The V segment lost 5 bases and the J segment 2 bases; nucleotides outside the gene matches: 3. The CDR3 sequence is 14 residues long. This CDR3 is CASSPGTGQETQYF. For the CDR3, the DNA is TGTGCCAGCAGTCCCGGGACAGGGCAAGAGACCCAGTACTTC.

The V call is TRBV5-6, the J call TRBJ2-7, with D possibly TRBD2 on 5 matching bases. With 4 bases removed from V and 2 bases from J, the gap between germline ends came to 10 bases. Germline values: CDR1 SGHDT, CDR2 YYEEEE. The CDR3 spans 13 residues. The CDR3 sequence: CASSLRVTYEQYF. As DNA, the CDR3 is TGTGCCAGCAGCCTGCGGGTTACCTACGAGCAGTACTTC.

This clone was seen only once. The chain joins TRBV6-5 to TRBJ2-3; 10 bases agree with TRBD1. Trimming took 4 bases from V and 4 from J; bases not matched to a gene: 5. Germline V CDR1 and CDR2: MNHEY, SVGAGI. The CDR3 totals 15 residues. The CDR3 DNA reads TGTGCCAGCAGTTCTCCGGGACAGGGGCCAGATACGCAGTATTTT. Its translation is CASSSPGQGPDTQYF.

The V call is TRBV6-1, the J call TRBJ1-4; D might be TRBD1 (5 bases). Trimming removed 4 bases from V and 2 bases from J, with 8 bases in between. Per the germline V gene, CDR1 is MNHNS and CDR2 is SASEGT. The CDR3 extends over 14 amino acids. The CDR3: CASSGQLTNEKLFF. In DNA form, the CDR3 reads TGTGCCAGCAGTGGACAGCTTACTAATGAAAAACTGTTTTTT.

This clone was seen just once. The chain links TRBV9 to TRBJ2-7, with 7 bases matching TRBD2. V lost 0 bases to trimming and J lost 0 bases; unmatched junction nucleotides: 6. CDR1 is SGDLS, CDR2 YYNGEE, per germline. The CDR3 totals 16 residues. The CDR3 here is CASSVGGRAASYEQYF. Written as DNA, the CDR3 is TGTGCCAGCAGCGTAGGGGGGAGGGCCGCCTCCTACGAGCAGTACTTC.